This passage covers 19 T cell receptor beta chains from one sample sequenced in a study of shared clonotypes between healthy human individuals. Terminally differentiated effector memory CD45RA+ cells were excluded by CCR7 positive selection of CD45RO-negative cells. Method: immunoSEQ multiplex PCR; TCRdb's copy keeps in-frame clones and lacks some. The sample holds 660,000 or so clones; around 96% are singletons and the top ten take 0.11%. Material for sequencing was naive CD8+ T cells sorted from blood. Receptors originate from a woman in her 30s in good health.

The V and J genes are TRBV28 and TRBJ2-1; D is perhaps TRBD2 (5 bases). V lost 4 bases to trimming and J lost 0 bases, with 16 bases between them. The CDR3 is 17 amino acids. Looked up from germline, CDR1 is MDHEN and CDR2 is SYDVKM. In nucleotides, the CDR3 is TGTGCCAGCAGTTCCTCGGACTCGCCCTTCTCCTACAATGAGCAGTTCTTC. It encodes CASSSSDSPFSYNEQFF. Based on the CDR3 plus reference TRBV28 and TRBJ2-1, the full variable domain is DVKVTQSSRYLVKRTGEKVFLECVQDMDHENMFWYRQDPGLGLRLIYFSYDVKMKEKGDIPEGYSVSREKKERFSLILESASTNQTSMYLCASSSSDSPFSYNEQFFGPGTRLTVL.

The chain uses TRBV27 and TRBJ2-6; D ambiguous. Germline lookup yields CDR1 MNHEY and CDR2 SMNVEV (reference sequence). There are 14 residues in the CDR3. With 3 bases removed from V and 2 bases from J, the gap between germline ends came to 5 bases. The CDR3 spells CASSFGTGANVLTF. In nucleotides, the CDR3 is TGTGCCAGCAGTTTCGGCACTGGGGCCAACGTCCTGACTTTC.

The chain links TRBV29-1 to TRBJ2-2, with a weak D call TRBD2 (6 bases). The CDR3 has 14 residues. Trimming removed 3 bases at V and 2 bases at J, with 10 bases between. Germline assignment: CDR1 SQVTM and CDR2 ANQGSEA. The CDR3 is CSVEFGTNTGELFF. As DNA, the CDR3 is TGCAGCGTTGAGTTCGGGACTAACACCGGGGAGCTGTTTTTT.

This chain connects TRBV13 to TRBJ2-3; the match to TRBD2 covers 8 bases. This CDR3 has 14 residues. Looked up from germline, CDR1 is PRHDT and CDR2 is FYEKMQ (reference sequence). V lost 4 bases, J lost 0 bases, and 0 bases stayed unmatched. For the CDR3, the DNA is TGTGCCAGCAGCTCTAGCGGGAGCACAGATACGCAGTATTTT. Translation gives CASSSSGSTDTQYF. The variable domain in full, completed from reference TRBV13 and TRBJ2-3, reads AAGVIQSPRHLIKEKRETATLKCYPIPRHDTVYWYQQGPGQDPQFLISFYEKMQSDKGSIPDRFSAQQFSDYHSELNMSSLELGDSALYFCASSSSGSTDTQYFGPGTRLTVL.

This clone has just one count. The chain links TRBV6-5 to TRBJ2-2, with D hard to call. V shed 8 bases and J shed 6 bases, with 10 bases lying between them. CDR1 and CDR2 from the germline V gene are MNHEY and SVGAGI. The CDR3 is 12 amino acids. In DNA, the CDR3 is TGTGCCAGCGGTTTAGCTCCCGGGGAGCTGTTTTTT. This sequence encodes CASGLAPGELFF.

This clone was detected a few times. This chain joins TRBV4-2 and TRBJ1-1, with a tentative D call TRBD1 (5 bases). The CDR3 loop spans 12 amino acids. Deletions cut 7 bases from V and 3 bases from J, with 9 bases between. CDR1 and CDR2 from the germline V gene are LGHNA and YNFKEQ. Written as DNA, the CDR3 is TGTGCCAGCACCCAGGGTTACACTGAAGCTTTCTTT. Its protein product is CASTQGYTEAFF.

This chain connects TRBV5-6 to TRBJ2-1; D may be TRBD2 (7 bases). CDR1 and CDR2 (germline): SGHDT, YYEEEE. The CDR3 contains 15 residues. V dropped 6 bases and J dropped 9 bases, with 22 bases sitting between them. CDR3: CASNIWGGAPGEQFF. Here the CDR3 DNA reads TGTGCCAGCAACATTTGGGGGGGCGCCCCCGGTGAGCAGTTCTTC.

This clone was counted a single time. The rearrangement uses TRBV4-1 and TRBJ2-6; 7 nucleotides align to TRBD1. Germline V lookup: CDR1 MGHRA, CDR2 YSYEKL. The CDR3 is made up of 18 amino acids. The trim removed 1 base at V and 5 bases at J, leaving 11 bases unmatched. DNA of the CDR3: TGCGCCAGCAGCCAAGTGTCCGGGACAGATGTTTGGGCCAACGTCCTGACTTTC. This encodes CASSQVSGTDVWANVLTF.

The rearrangement joins TRBV9 to TRBJ1-1; 8 bases fit TRBD1. Germline assignment: CDR1 SGDLS and CDR2 YYNGEE. V was clipped by 3 bases and J by 5 bases; unmatched bases: 9. This CDR3 region has 15 residues. CDR3 residues: CASSGQDRAWTEAFF. In DNA, the CDR3 is TGTGCCAGCAGCGGGCAGGACAGGGCCTGGACTGAAGCTTTCTTT.

The chain links TRBV4-1 to TRBJ2-7; no clear D gene. This CDR3 spans 16 amino acids. The V gene lost 4 bases and the J gene lost 5 bases, with 21 bases spanning the gap. Looked up from germline, CDR1 is MGHRA and CDR2 is YSYEKL. In nucleotides, the CDR3 is TGCGCCAGCAGCCCACCCGGCCCGTTCATCGAGGACGAGCAGTACTTC. It codes for CASSPPGPFIEDEQYF.

V usage is TRBV5-3 and J usage is TRBJ1-5; TRBD1 aligns across 7 bases. TRBV5-3 is treated as an ORF (open reading frame) with a function not yet certain. Trimming cost V 4 bases and J 2 bases; bases outside gene matches: 18. The CDR3 spans 19 residues. In DNA, the CDR3 is TGTGCCAGAAGCGGATTCGCAGTCGGGCAAGGACAGGGCAATCAGCCCCAGCATTTT. This sequence encodes CARSGFAVGQGQGNQPQHF.

V gene TRBV28 combines with J gene TRBJ1-5; D call uncertain. Trimming took 3 bases from V and 9 from J, leaving 18 bases between them. Looked up from germline, CDR1 is MDHEN and CDR2 is SYDVKM. The CDR3 totals 15 residues. CDR3 loop: CASSFPPPTGTPQHF. CDR3 nucleotide sequence: TGTGCCAGCAGTTTCCCTCCCCCCACCGGTACGCCCCAGCATTTT.

CDR3 in DNA: TGTGCCAGCAGCTTAGTAGCGGGAGCAGGGGAGCAGTACTTC. Its protein product is CASSLVAGAGEQYF. The chain carries TRBV7-8 and TRBJ2-7; 9 nucleotides line up with TRBD2. V trimming: 1 base; J trimming: 7 bases; junction bases outside the gene matches: 5. CDR3 size: 14 residues. Germline values: CDR1 SGHVS, CDR2 FQNEAQ.

This clone was recorded once. This rearrangement joins TRBV11-2 to TRBJ2-2, with a possible D match to TRBD2 (6 bases). Germline values: CDR1 SGHAT, CDR2 FQNNGV. The CDR3 contains 17 residues. V lost 1 base, J lost 0 bases, and 12 bases lay in between. Here the CDR3 reads CASSLGLAGTNTGELFF. CDR3 coding DNA: TGTGCCAGCAGCTTAGGGTTGGCGGGAACGAACACCGGGGAGCTGTTTTTT.

V is TRBV7-8 and J is TRBJ2-5, with 7 positions matching TRBD1. The closer fit of TRBJ2-7 to the DNA end suggests the J call may be wrong. The CDR3 has 14 amino acids. Per the germline V gene, CDR1 is SGHVS and CDR2 is FQNEAQ. For the CDR3, the DNA is TGTGCCAGCAGCTTAGTAGGGACAGCCTACGAGCAGTACTTC. It encodes CASSLVGTAYEQYF.

The rearrangement links TRBV9 to TRBJ2-6; D is ambiguous. Germline values: CDR1 SGDLS, CDR2 YYNGEE. Trimming stripped 1 base from V and 0 bases from J, with 5 bases between. This CDR3 region has 15 residues. CDR3 bases: TGTGCCAGCAGCGTATACAGCTCTGGGGCCAACGTCCTGACTTTC. Encoded protein: CASSVYSSGANVLTF.

The chain links TRBV6-6 to TRBJ2-4; TRBD1 matches at 10 bases. The CDR3 has 15 residues. The germline V gene has CDR1 MNHNY and CDR2 SVGAGI (reference sequence). J was trimmed by 5 bases and V by 1 base; bases with no gene match: 2. The CDR3 reads CASSYFGTGENIQYF. The CDR3 nucleotides are TGTGCCAGCAGTTACTTTGGGACAGGGGAAAACATTCAGTACTTC.

On this clone itself: Other DNA sequences of this sample code for an identical CDR3. The chain joins TRBV7-9 to TRBJ2-7, with D unclear. Trimming took 1 base from V and 4 from J, leaving 8 bases between them. Germline V gene data show CDR1 as SEHNR and CDR2 as FQNEAQ (reference sequence). This CDR3 has 13 amino acids. The CDR3 protein is CASSLDLAYEQYF. The DNA of the CDR3 is TGTGCCAGCAGCTTAGATTTGGCATACGAGCAGTACTTC.

J is TRBJ2-1 and V is TRBV4-1, with 7 nucleotides matching TRBD2. Trimming took 1 base from V and 6 from J; bases not matched to a gene: 9. This CDR3 region has 16 residues. Germline-derived CDR1 and CDR2 are MGHRA and YSYEKL. Written as DNA, the CDR3 is TGCGCCAGCAGCCAAGCCTGGCGGGAGCTTTCCAATGAGCAGTTCTTC. Protein sequence: CASSQAWRELSNEQFF.